This T cell receptor beta chain derives from a study of human T cells and chemical hapten exposure. On the study more broadly: A roughly 2 cm by roughly 2 cm inner upper arm patch received 2% DPC for sensitization. The study patch tested 0.01% DPC on the upper back and read results at 6 days. The patient population, which was mostly female, had alopecia areata, totalis or universalis.

Germline CDR1 is KGHSH and CDR2 is LQKENI. CDR3 length: 17 residues. Trimming shortened V by 1 base and J by 2 bases, and 15 bases separated the two germline ends. Time point reported: pre-sensitization, week 0. Treatment described: therapeutic diphenylcyclopropenone sensitization with weekly scalp DPC. At patch-test visits, sampling came before the patch test. MiXCR was run by TCRdb on the RACE reads, yielding one entry per CDR3 protein. The repertoire holds approximately 370,000 distinct CDR3 sequences, with 4.5% to 5.5% as singletons. The TCR was taken from a woman between 18 and 29 years old with alopecia areata. Some clones in this sample may be carry-over from other donors' samples. The chain couples TRBV18 to TRBJ1-5, with unresolved D. Material: whole blood, obtained in connection with sensitization to the hapten diphenylcyclopropenone (DPC). The CDR3 region is CASSPLSTGRGNQPQHF. CDR3 bases: TGTGCCAGCTCACCACTTAGTACGGGCCGGGGCAATCAGCCCCAGCATTTT.